The T cell receptor (beta chain) described here comes from a study of blood T cell repertoires in COVID-19 (dated by TCRdb to about 2020). At the level of the whole study: Samples from collaborators originated in the United States, Italy and Spain and spanned both the acute and convalescent phases of COVID-19. The material from the prospective study consisted of cDNA or gDNA derived from T cells, B-cell-depleted T cells, or PBMCs. Nearly every sample came with metadata listing a de-identified subject ID, COVID-19 status, age in years and sex. The repertoires were released in a freely available public database meant as a resource for research on the immune response to SARS-CoV-2. Where HLA class I and class II types were available, the types were taken from metadata supplied by the sample provider, not from assay-based typing. Samples came from the ongoing ImmuneRACE study (first 160 participants) plus 1,254 subjects from 6 global collaborators. Deeply sampled blood TCRbeta repertoires from subjects exposed to, actively infected with, or recovered from COVID-19 were included in the dataset. Study-wide conclusions, independent of this receptor: The amount of clinical and demographic metadata varied by source and participant and was provided uncurated.

The germline V gene specifies MNHEY as CDR1 and SVGEGT as CDR2. V is trimmed back by 4 bases and J by 4 bases, and the junction contains 5 bases that no gene match accounts for. There are 14 amino acids in the CDR3, from cysteine to phenylalanine inclusive. Only the CDR3 part of the read is kept: 42 bases, read in frame from the first base. Concerning this clone itself: Its antigen is currently not known. Base qualities are not at hand, and no much larger clone is one base apart.

TCRbeta CDR3 regions were amplified from genomic DNA using the immunoSEQ Assay, a bias-controlled multiplex PCR. The study's own analysis went as follows. Nucleated cell counts per sample were estimated from amplification of reference gene primers within the assay. Sequence reads were collapsed and filtered to measure the absolute abundance of every unique TCRbeta CDR3 rearrangement. For each sample, productive Simpson clonality was calculated as the square root of Simpson's diversity index across productive rearrangements. TCRdb holds this immuneACCESS table with in-frame rearrangements only. Some clones are missing; in checked studies, unresolved V genes explain under half, and the rest has no known cause. Clonal size and the V and J genes are those of that table, whereas D and trimming came from the DNA. The sample contains 200,000 to 300,000 clones, 88% of them found a single time. In total, the top ten clones hold over 1.1% of the sample.

Whole blood was collected in K2EDTA tubes by collaborating institutions according to the institutions' own protocols. For TCRbeta analysis, collaborators shipped samples as frozen whole blood, isolated PBMCs, or DNA extracted from either of those sample types. The V and J genes are TRBV6-2 or TRBV6-3 and TRBJ2-5, and 8 junctional nucleotides match TRBD2. This sequence was found in an older man with acute or convalescent COVID-19. Sequencing was performed on peripheral blood. Here is the DNA: TGTGCCAGCAGTTCACTAGCGGTGGGAGAGACCCAGTACTTC. This yields the protein CASSSLAVGETQYF.